The 21 T cell receptor beta chains in this list originate from one sample, sequenced in a study of T-cell reconstitution after alpha-beta-depleted transplantation in children. The TCRbeta library was prepared with unique molecular identifiers. TCRdb re-derived calls from the PCR reads in MiXCR, one entry per CDR3 protein. The table shows about 210,000 distinct CDR3 sequences, with about a sixth occurring only once. The sample here was PBMCs, mostly from graft donor cells, taken 360 days after TCRalphabeta/CD19-depleted stem cell transplant. The receptors were gathered from a male patient aged 2 to 9 who had a stem cell transplant for acute lymphoblastic leukemia, so the T cells may come from the graft donor.

This clonotype showed up just a few times. The rearrangement uses TRBV12-3 or TRBV12-4 and TRBJ2-7, with D hard to call. The CDR3 sequence is 12 residues long. The V end was cut by 6 bases, the J end by 4 bases, with 10 bases between. The CDR3 sequence: CASRPDNYEQYF. The CDR3 DNA follows: TGTGCCAGCAGACCCGATAATTACGAGCAGTACTTC.

In this sample, this clonotype turned up many times. The chain is built from TRBV12-3 or TRBV12-4 and TRBJ2-7; D tentatively reads TRBD1 or TRBD2 (5 bases each). V was cut by 3 bases and J by 4 bases, with 13 bases left in between. The CDR3 contains 14 residues. The CDR3 DNA reads as TGTGCCAGCAGTTTCTCAGGCAGGGAGTACGAGCAGTACTTC. Translated, it gives CASSFSGREYEQYF.

The chain joins TRBV7-8 to TRBJ2-4; 7 positions agree with TRBD1. The germline CDR1 and CDR2 sequences are SGHVS and FQNEAQ. Trimming took 5 bases from V and 6 from J; bases not matched to a gene: 4. The CDR3 runs to 13 residues. CDR3: CASSKGQTNIQYF. CDR3 nucleotide sequence: TGTGCCAGCAGCAAGGGACAGACAAACATTCAGTACTTC.

This chain uses TRBV6-2 or TRBV6-3 with TRBJ2-7, with a possible D match to TRBD1 (6 bases). In germline, CDR1 is MNHEY, CDR2 SVGEGT. The V end was cut by 1 base, the J end by 7 bases, with 20 bases between. This CDR3 spans 16 amino acids. The CDR3 DNA is TGTGCCAGCAGTTACTGGACCCCGGGATTCCAGGGGGAGCAGTACTTC. This encodes CASSYWTPGFQGEQYF.

This clonotype has more than one count but fewer than ten. The chain links TRBV6-2 or TRBV6-3 to TRBJ2-3, with a tentative D call TRBD1 (6 bases). Germline V gene data show CDR1 as MNHEY and CDR2 as SVGEGT. The CDR3 consists of 16 residues. CDR3 DNA: TGTGCAACCATCTTCAACAGGGTAGATTCCACAGATACGCAGTATTTT. Residues: CATIFNRVDSTDTQYF.

The V call is TRBV20-1, the J call TRBJ2-1, with 9 bases that match TRBD1. With V trimmed by 3 bases and J by 7 bases, 16 bases remained unmatched. Per germline, CDR1 DFQATT and CDR2 SNEGSKA (reference sequence). The CDR3 covers 17 residues. CDR3 region: CSASLGPSGQGTNEQFF. Here the CDR3 DNA reads TGCAGTGCTAGTTTGGGTCCCTCGGGACAGGGAACAAATGAGCAGTTCTTC.

In this sample, this clonotype turned up a few times. The V call is TRBV5-1, the J call TRBJ1-3; 8 bases align to TRBD1. J was trimmed by 0 bases and V by 4 bases; bases with no gene match: 6. Germline V gives CDR1 SGHRS, CDR2 YFSETQ. The CDR3 spans 16 residues. CDR3 nucleotide sequence: TGCGCCAGCAGCGCCGACAGGGGCGCCTCTGGAAACACCATATATTTT. Translated, it gives CASSADRGASGNTIYF.

The chain joins TRBV7-2 to TRBJ2-4; D is perhaps TRBD1 (6 bases). The CDR3 is 16 amino acids. V shed 5 bases and J shed 0 bases, with 14 bases lying between them. CDR1 is SGHTA and CDR2 is FQGNSA in the germline V gene. The CDR3 coding sequence is TGTGCCAGCAGCCCGCACTGGGGGCGAGCCAAAAACATTCAGTACTTC. Translated: CASSPHWGRAKNIQYF. The full variable domain, with the rest looked up from reference TRBV7-2 and TRBJ2-4, is GAGVSQSPSNKVTEKGKDVELRCDPISGHTALYWYRQSLGQGLEFLIYFQGNSAPDKSGLPSDRFSAERTGGSVSTLTIQRTQQEDSAVYLCASSPHWGRAKNIQYFGAGTRLSVL.

This chain uses TRBV6-5 with TRBJ1-5, with TRBD1 matching 7 bases. J lost 6 bases, V lost 7 bases, and 12 bases had no gene match. This CDR3 comprises 15 residues. Germline V gene data show CDR1 as MNHEY and CDR2 as SVGAGI. CDR3 protein: CASTSDRSGGQPQHF. DNA of the CDR3: TGTGCCAGCACCTCGGACAGGTCCGGGGGTCAGCCCCAGCATTTT.

The genes are TRBV4-3 and TRBJ2-7, with D perhaps TRBD1 (5 bases). The length of the CDR3 is 16 residues. Germline assignment: CDR1 LGHNA and CDR2 YSLEER. V lost 0 bases, J lost 9 bases, and 21 bases lay in between. CDR3 sequence: CASSQDPFVGAPGQYF. In DNA, the CDR3 is TGCGCCAGCAGCCAAGATCCGTTTGTAGGGGCGCCGGGGCAGTACTTC.

This clonotype has only a few counts. The CDR3 reads CASSLVGDRPNTEAFF. The CDR3, as DNA: TGTGCCAGCAGTTTAGTGGGGGACAGACCAAACACTGAAGCTTTCTTT. This chain links TRBV12-3 or TRBV12-4 with TRBJ1-1; 7 bases map to TRBD1. The CDR3 has 16 amino acids. V lost 1 base to trimming and J lost 2 bases; unmatched junction nucleotides: 7.

This clonotype was found many times. V and J are TRBV11-2 and TRBJ2-3, with TRBD1 identical over 7 bases. Germline lookup yields CDR1 SGHAT and CDR2 FQNNGV. The V segment lost 10 bases and the J segment 0 bases; nucleotides outside the gene matches: 7. This CDR3 is built from 14 residues. This CDR3 reads CATRRQGSTDTQYF. Here the CDR3 DNA reads TGTGCCACCCGGAGACAGGGTAGCACAGATACGCAGTATTTT.

This rearrangement joins TRBV5-1 to TRBJ1-1; no clear D. Trimming pared 0 bases from V and 3 bases from J, leaving 15 bases between. The germline CDR1 and CDR2 sequences are SGHRS and YFSETQ. The CDR3 has 16 residues. CDR3 loop: CASSLGMLSWDTEAFF. CDR3 in DNA: TGCGCCAGCAGCTTGGGGATGTTGTCTTGGGACACTGAAGCTTTCTTT.

The chain links TRBV11-2 to TRBJ2-1; D not certain. Germline CDR1 SGHAT, CDR2 FQNNGV. The germline V and J ends were trimmed by 1 base and 7 bases, with 5 bases remaining between them. This CDR3 region has 12 residues. DNA for the CDR3: TGTGCCAGCAGCTTAGCACGGAATGAGCAGTTCTTC. Amino acids: CASSLARNEQFF.

This sequence joins TRBV20-1 and TRBJ1-1; D gene unclear. The CDR3 extends over 14 amino acids. Germline-derived CDR1 and CDR2 are DFQATT and SNEGSKA (reference sequence). Trimming left V 6 bases short and J 0 bases short, with 14 bases between. The CDR3 DNA is TGCAGTGCCCTCCTCCACCCACTGAACACTGAAGCTTTCTTT. This encodes CSALLHPLNTEAFF.

This clonotype was picked up a small number of times. The chain employs TRBV12-3 or TRBV12-4 and TRBJ2-2, with TRBD2 matching over 14 bases. With V trimmed by 6 bases and J by 0 bases, 12 bases remained unmatched. This CDR3 region has 20 residues. This CDR3 is CASSFPGLAGEFANTGELFF. The CDR3 DNA reads as TGTGCCAGCAGCTTCCCGGGACTAGCGGGGGAGTTCGCGAACACCGGGGAGCTGTTTTTT.

The gene calls are TRBV20-1 and TRBJ2-5, with 8 bases fitting TRBD2. Germline values: CDR1 DFQATT, CDR2 SNEGSKA (reference sequence). V gave up 0 bases and J gave up 5 bases; unmatched junction bases: 8. There are 15 residues in the CDR3. CDR3 DNA: TGCAGTGCTAGAGATCCTAGCGGGCCCAGCGAGACCCAGTACTTC. Translated: CSARDPSGPSETQYF.

The rearrangement joins TRBV20-1 to TRBJ1-4, with unresolved D. The ends were cut back, 2 bases at V and 0 bases at J, with 7 bases in the middle. The CDR3 consists of 14 residues. The germline V gene encodes CDR1 DFQATT and CDR2 SNEGSKA (reference sequence). This CDR3 reads CSARRTTTNEKLFF. The CDR3 DNA is TGCAGTGCTAGACGGACCACAACTAATGAAAAACTGTTTTTT.

The V call is TRBV12-3 or TRBV12-4, the J call TRBJ2-2, with 11 bases lining up with TRBD1. Germline trimming cut 4 bases from V and 3 bases from J; bases unmatched to any gene: 16. The CDR3 is 20 residues long. CDR3 amino acids: CASSSLSGRGQGVYTGELFF. The CDR3 DNA is TGTGCCAGCAGTTCACTCTCCGGGCGGGGACAGGGGGTTTACACCGGGGAGCTGTTTTTT.

This clonotype was picked up many times. This chain links TRBV10-1 with TRBJ2-7, with D possibly called TRBD1 or TRBD2 (5 bases each). With 10 bases removed from V and 6 bases from J, the gap between germline ends came to 13 bases. From germline, CDR1 is WNHNN and CDR2 SYGVQD (reference sequence). CDR3 length: 11 amino acids. The CDR3, as DNA: TGCGCCACCGGTTTAGGGACCGAGCAGTACTTC. Translation: CATGLGTEQYF.

The chain carries TRBV6-2 or TRBV6-3 and TRBJ2-5; TRBD2 agrees at 12 bases. The V gene's germline CDR1 is MNHEY and CDR2 SVGEGT. V shed 6 bases and J 4 bases; nucleotides not matched to a gene: 3. This CDR3 has 14 residues. CDR3 coding DNA: TGTGCCAGCAGAACTAGCGGGGGGTTAGAGACCCAGTACTTC. Translating gives CASRTSGGLETQYF.